A selection of T cell receptor beta chains follows, all from one sample in a study of blood T cells in healthy people across ages. TCRdb ran MiXCR on the 5' RACE reads and lists one entry per CDR3 protein. This table holds about 720,000 distinct CDR3 sequences, approximately 22% found once. Sequences were obtained from blood. These receptors all stem from a man aged 70-80 years in good health. CDR3s include the opening cysteine and the closing phenylalanine or tryptophan. A D gene is named only where the DNA matches it firmly. Not all rows give a size; the values are once, few, many and, for expanded clones, a class.

few | TRBJ1-2 | TRBD1 | TRBV7-6 | CASSSKTGSSYGYTF | TGTGCCAGCAGCTCTAAGACAGGGAGTAGCTATGGCTACACCTTC
NA | TRBJ2-1 | NA | TRBV5-1 | CASLQDPTYNEQFF | TGCGCCAGCTTACAGGACCCTACCTACAATGAGCAGTTCTTC
few | TRBJ2-5 | NA | TRBV5-1 | CASSLEVYRETQYF | TGCGCCAGCAGCTTGGAAGTCTATCGAGAGACCCAGTACTTC
many | TRBJ2-3 | NA | TRBV7-9 | CASSSNGRTDTQYF | TGTGCCAGCAGTTCGAATGGACGCACAGATACGCAGTATTTT
NA | TRBJ2-7 | NA | TRBV6-5 | CASRNRDFRGFEQYF | NA
few | TRBJ2-1 | NA | TRBV12-3/TRBV12-4 | CASSWSGANNEQFF | TGTGCCAGCAGTTGGAGTGGGGCAAACAATGAGCAGTTCTTC
NA | TRBJ2-1 | TRBD2 | TRBV5-1 | CAGSRQASGVSSLEQFF | TGCGCCGGCAGTCGCCAGGCTAGCGGGGTAAGCTCCCTTGAGCAGTTCTTC
NA | TRBJ2-7 | NA | TRBV19 | CASSIAAGYEQYF | TGTGCCAGTAGTATCGCAGCCGGCTACGAGCAGTACTTC
NA | TRBJ2-3 | TRBD2 | TRBV20-1 | CSARMAGGITQYF | TGCAGTGCCAGAATGGCGGGGGGTATTACGCAGTATTTT
NA | TRBJ2-3 | TRBD2 | TRBV7-2 | CASSPSGSGTDTQYF | TGTGCCAGCAGCCCTAGCGGGAGCGGCACAGATACGCAGTATTTT
few | TRBJ1-5 | NA | TRBV18 | CASSPTGNQPQHF | TGTGCCAGCTCACCCACAGGCAATCAGCCCCAGCATTTT
few | TRBJ1-3 | NA | TRBV7-2 | CASSLVQRSGNTIYF | TGTGCCAGCAGCTTAGTTCAACGCTCTGGAAACACCATATATTTT
NA | TRBJ2-3 | NA | TRBV12-3/TRBV12-4 | CASSHSTLLTQYF | TGTGCCAGCAGTCACTCTACACTCTTAACGCAGTATTTT
NA | TRBJ2-5 | NA | TRBV5-1 | CASSLPSGAGLETQYF | TGCGCCAGCAGCTTGCCCTCAGGGGCCGGCCTGGAGACCCAGTACTTC
NA | TRBJ2-5 | NA | TRBV15 | CATSRVTEETQYF | TGTGCCACCAGCAGAGTGACAGAAGAGACCCAGTACTTC
NA | TRBJ2-5 | NA | TRBV5-1 | CASSLMAGTEETQYF | TGCGCCAGCAGCTTGATGGCGGGGACAGAAGAGACCCAGTACTTC
NA | TRBJ2-2 | TRBD2 | TRBV3-1 | CASSLGLAGTLNTGELFF | TGTGCCAGCAGCCTCGGACTAGCCGGGACATTAAACACCGGGGAGCTGTTTTTT
NA | TRBJ2-1 | TRBD2 | TRBV7-9 | CASSHTSGDYNEQFF | TGTGCCAGCAGCCATACTAGCGGGGACTACAATGAGCAGTTCTTC
NA | TRBJ1-2 | NA | TRBV12-3/TRBV12-4 | CAGGSSYGYTF | TGTGCCGGGGGTAGCTCCTATGGCTACACCTTC
few | TRBJ2-7 | TRBD1 | TRBV7-2 | CASSLEGQGSYEQYF | TGTGCCAGCAGCTTAGAGGGACAGGGGTCCTACGAGCAGTACTTC
NA | TRBJ2-2 | TRBD2 | TRBV18 | CASSGREVNTGELFF | TGTGCCAGCTCAGGACGGGAGGTGAACACCGGGGAGCTGTTTTTT
many | TRBJ2-1 | TRBD2 | TRBV20-1 | CSAGRTSGGRYNEQFF | TGCAGTGCAGGAAGGACTAGCGGGGGTCGCTACAATGAGCAGTTCTTC
NA | TRBJ2-6 | NA | TRBV7-6 | CASGTGANVLTF | TGTGCCAGCGGAACGGGGGCCAACGTCCTGACTTTC
NA | TRBJ1-4 | NA | TRBV18 | CASSPRADPNEKLFF | TGTGCCAGCTCCCCCCGGGCAGACCCGAATGAAAAACTGTTTTTT
once | TRBJ2-1 | NA | TRBV7-7 | CASSLELGLTYNEQFF | TGTGCCAGCAGCTTAGAACTGGGGCTGACCTACAATGAGCAGTTCTTC
many | TRBJ1-1 | NA | TRBV29-1 | CSVEDSMNTEAFF | TGCAGCGTTGAAGATTCCATGAACACTGAAGCTTTCTTT
few | TRBJ1-3 | NA | TRBV3-1 | CASSSRGGNTIYF | TGTGCCAGCAGCAGCAGGGGTGGAAACACCATATATTTT
NA | TRBJ2-7 | NA | TRBV29-1 | CSVGRGTYEQYF | TGCAGCGTTGGGCGGGGAACCTACGAGCAGTACTTC
few | TRBJ2-7 | TRBD2 | TRBV20-1 | CSAPSLAGASYEQYF | TGCAGTGCGCCCTCTTTAGCGGGGGCTTCTTACGAGCAGTACTTC
NA | TRBJ1-5 | NA | TRBV27 | CASSSSLYSNQPQHF | TGTGCCAGCAGTTCCTCCCTATATAGCAATCAGCCCCAGCATTTT
NA | TRBJ1-2 | NA | TRBV12-3/TRBV12-4 | CASSLGGTGGYTF | TGTGCCAGCAGTTTAGGGGGAACGGGGGGCTACACCTTC
NA | TRBJ2-1 | TRBD1 | TRBV10-3 | CAISPPPGQEQETPYF | TGTGCCATCAGTCCTCCACCTGGACAGGAACAAGAGACCCCGTACTTC
NA | TRBJ2-3 | TRBD2 | TRBV12-3/TRBV12-4 | CASSLELAGVTDTQYF | TGTGCCAGCAGTTTAGAACTAGCGGGGGTGACAGATACGCAGTATTTT
few | TRBJ1-2 | NA | TRBV30 | CAWVPEGMGYGYTF | TGTGCCTGGGTTCCTGAGGGGATGGGCTATGGCTACACCTTC
NA | TRBJ1-1 | NA | TRBV10-3 | CAIRNPNTEAFF | TGTGCCATCAGAAACCCGAACACTGAAGCTTTCTTT
NA | TRBJ1-4 | NA | TRBV4-3 | CASSRDGSPTNEKLFF | TGCGCCAGCAGTCGCGACGGGTCGCCGACTAATGAAAAACTGTTTTTT
NA | TRBJ1-4 | TRBD1 | TRBV9 | CASSARAGQTNEKLFF | TGTGCCAGCAGCGCCCGCGCGGGACAGACTAATGAAAAACTGTTTTTT
few | TRBJ1-4 | NA | TRBV14 | CASSQRFTNEKLFF | TGTGCCAGCAGCCAACGGTTCACTAATGAAAAACTGTTTTTT
NA | TRBJ1-4 | NA | TRBV20-1 | CSAPDPLPGNEKLFF | TGCAGTGCTCCCGACCCTTTACCGGGTAATGAAAAACTGTTTTTT
NA | TRBJ2-7 | TRBD2 | TRBV20-1 | CSARVSGDPYEQYF | TGCAGTGCTAGGGTTAGCGGGGACCCCTACGAGCAGTACTTC
NA | TRBJ2-3 | NA | TRBV5-4 | CASSLDSGTDTDTQYF | TGTGCCAGCAGCTTAGACTCCGGGACGGACACAGATACGCAGTATTTT
NA | TRBJ2-5 | TRBD1 | TRBV13 | CASSFRTGGETQYF | TGTGCCAGCAGCTTCCGTACAGGGGGAGAGACCCAGTACTTC
few | TRBJ1-4 | NA | TRBV5-1 | CASNQDATNEKLFF | TGCGCCAGCAATCAAGATGCAACTAATGAAAAACTGTTTTTT
few | TRBJ2-3 | NA | TRBV27 | CASSFPPPDTQYF | TGTGCCAGCAGTTTCCCCCCCCCAGATACGCAGTATTTT
NA | TRBJ2-3 | NA | TRBV3-1 | CASSQGLGYSTDTQYF | TGTGCCAGCAGCCAAGGTTTGGGCTATAGCACAGATACGCAGTATTTT